The 17 T cell receptor beta chains below come from one sample, sequenced in a study of post-analysis software for immune sequencing data. General study points: Among 5 or 6 TRBV segments more frequent in patients than controls were TRBV5-6, TRBV5-1 and TRBV20-1.

TCR beta libraries were prepared from cDNA with unique molecular identifiers. A single record per CDR3 protein comes from TCRdb applying MiXCR to the PCR reads. The sample shows hundreds of thousands of distinct CDR3 sequences, 39% of them seen only once. These receptors lack a known antigen. The specimen was blood. Every receptor here comes from a girl aged 2 to 10 with multiple sclerosis.

The chain couples TRBV6-5 to TRBJ2-7, with D perhaps TRBD1 (6 bases). V shed 3 bases and J shed 3 bases, with 21 bases lying between them. The CDR3 length is 17 residues. Germline CDR1 MNHEY, CDR2 SVGAGI. CDR3 sequence (DNA): TGTGCCAGCAGTTATCTCTCGCGAACGGACAGTGGCTACGAGCAGTACTTC. This sequence encodes CASSYLSRTDSGYEQYF.

The chain carries TRBV20-1 and TRBJ2-4; D is tentatively TRBD1 or TRBD2 (5 bases each). TRBJ2-7 matches the DNA end more closely, so the J call is doubtful. The CDR3 is 16 residues long. CDR1 is DFQATT and CDR2 is SNEGSKA in the germline V gene (reference sequence). The CDR3 DNA sequence: TGCAGTGTCCTCCACGTCGGGTTACCGAGGGGTTACGAGCAGTACTTC. This translates into CSVLHVGLPRGYEQYF.

With regard to this clonotype: The conserved final phenylalanine or tryptophan is absent from the CDR3, which likely points to a read error. The V and J genes are TRBV15 and TRBJ2-6; no definite D call. CDR3 length: 15 residues. Germline-derived CDR1 and CDR2 are LNHNV and YYDKDF (reference sequence). Trimming shortened V by 7 bases and J by 2 bases, and 12 bases separated the two germline ends. As DNA, the CDR3 is TGTGCCACCAAGCCTCCGGTGCCTGGGGCCAACGTCCTGACTCTC. This translates into CATKPPVPGANVLTL.

Only a few counts were recorded for this clonotype. The chain carries TRBV3-1 and TRBJ1-6, with no clear D. Germline V gives CDR1 LGHDT, CDR2 YNNKEL (reference sequence). Trimming removed 2 bases from V and 11 bases from J, with 13 bases in between. The CDR3 loop spans 14 amino acids. The CDR3 spells CASSQNEAGTPLHF. In DNA, the CDR3 is TGTGCCAGCAGCCAAAACGAGGCGGGAACACCCCTCCACTTT.

This clonotype has at least ten counts. The chain has TRBV5-1 and TRBJ2-7; TRBD1 agrees at 7 bases. There are 15 residues in the CDR3. V trimming: 3 bases; J trimming: 0 bases; junction bases outside the gene matches: 6. The germline V gene has CDR1 SGHRS and CDR2 YFSETQ. This chain's CDR3 is CASSWDSAISYEQYF. The CDR3 coding sequence is TGCGCCAGCAGCTGGGACAGCGCAATCTCCTACGAGCAGTACTTC. The full variable domain, with the rest looked up from reference TRBV5-1 and TRBJ2-7, is KAGVTQTPRYLIKTRGQQVTLSCSPISGHRSVSWYQQTPGQGLQFLFEYFSETQRNKGNFPGRFSGRQFSNSRSEMNVSTLELGDSALYLCASSWDSAISYEQYFGPGTRLTVT.

J is TRBJ2-5 and V is TRBV6-6; 13 nucleotides match TRBD2. The CDR3 contains 15 residues. J gave up 4 bases and V 6 bases, and 5 bases lay outside the gene matches. The germline V gene has CDR1 MNHNY and CDR2 SVGAGI (reference sequence). The CDR3 DNA is TGTGCCAGCAGATTACTAGCGGGGGGGAGAGAGACCCAGTACTTC. Residues: CASRLLAGGRETQYF.

This clonotype was recorded many times. The gene calls are TRBV5-1 and TRBJ2-7, with D perhaps TRBD2 (5 bases). The CDR3 spans 14 residues. V was shortened by 5 bases and J by 2 bases, with 14 bases between the two germline ends. Per germline, CDR1 SGHRS and CDR2 YFSETQ. CDR3 nucleotide sequence: TGCGCCAGCAGAGGGAGTTTAGCCGCCTACGAGCAGTACTTC. This sequence encodes CASRGSLAAYEQYF. Combining the CDR3 with reference TRBV5-1 and TRBJ2-7 gives the whole variable domain KAGVTQTPRYLIKTRGQQVTLSCSPISGHRSVSWYQQTPGQGLQFLFEYFSETQRNKGNFPGRFSGRQFSNSRSEMNVSTLELGDSALYLCASRGSLAAYEQYFGPGTRLTVT.

V and J are TRBV5-1 and TRBJ2-1; 9 bases are a match to TRBD2. Trimming at V came to 7 bases and at J to 5 bases, leaving 10 bases not matched to a gene. CDR3 length: 15 residues. Germline CDR1 SGHRS, CDR2 YFSETQ. This chain's CDR3 is CASGQREVGDNEQFF. The DNA for the CDR3 is TGCGCCAGCGGCCAGCGGGAGGTTGGGGACAATGAGCAGTTCTTC.

This sequence joins TRBV12-3 or TRBV12-4 and TRBJ2-1; unclear D gene. The CDR3 has 14 amino acids. V shed 7 bases and J shed 3 bases, with 13 bases lying between them. CDR3 bases: TGTGCCAGCATCCCGGACGGAATCTACAATGAGCAGTTCTTC. It codes for CASIPDGIYNEQFF.

This clonotype was observed a few times. This chain uses TRBV15 with TRBJ2-7; 14 nucleotides agree with TRBD2. CDR3 length: 15 amino acids. Germline assignment: CDR1 LNHNV and CDR2 YYDKDF (reference sequence). Losses at the gene ends were 11 bases for V and 6 bases for J; bases not matched to a gene: 12. Written as DNA, the CDR3 is TGTGCCTCTTCCTCCGGGACTAGCGGGAGTTGCGAGCAGTACTTC. As protein: CASSSGTSGSCEQYF.

This clonotype was detected once. This rearrangement joins TRBV28 to TRBJ2-7; 8 bases map to TRBD1. Germline CDR1 and CDR2: MDHEN and SYDVKM. The CDR3 totals 14 residues. V lost 3 bases, J lost 3 bases, and 4 bases stayed unmatched. CDR3 loop: CASSLWTGCYEQYF. CDR3 in DNA: TGTGCCAGCAGTTTGTGGACAGGGTGCTACGAGCAGTACTTC. The variable domain in full, with the rest retrieved from reference TRBV28 and TRBJ2-7, is DVKVTQSSRYLVKRTGEKVFLECVQDMDHENMFWYRQDPGLGLRLIYFSYDVKMKEKGDIPEGYSVSREKKERFSLILESASTNQTSMYLCASSLWTGCYEQYFGPGTRLTVT.

This clonotype was seen a few times. This chain uses TRBV10-3 with TRBJ2-1; D may be TRBD1 (5 bases). Germline CDR1 reads ENHRY; CDR2 reads SYGVKD. The CDR3 runs to 16 residues. V was pared by 7 bases and J by 0 bases, with 16 bases between. CDR3 sequence (DNA): TGTGCCATCAAAACAGGCCCCACGAGCTCCTACAATGAGCAGTTCTTC. Residues: CAIKTGPTSSYNEQFF.

This clonotype occurred once. The chain employs TRBV4-3 and TRBJ2-6; possibly TRBD2 for D (5 bases). Per the germline V gene, CDR1 is LGHNA and CDR2 is YSLEER. The CDR3 spans 17 residues. V was pared by 1 base and J by 3 bases, with 13 bases between. The CDR3 DNA is TGCGCCAGCAGCCAAGGACGGGGAGTCTTTGGGGCCAACGTCCTGACTTTC. This translates into CASSQGRGVFGANVLTF.

This clonotype came up once. This chain uses TRBV29-1 with TRBJ1-1; 11 bases line up with TRBD1. V lost 7 bases, J lost 0 bases, and 16 bases stayed unmatched. Germline-derived CDR1 and CDR2 are SQVTM and ANQGSEA. The CDR3 length is 18 residues. The CDR3 region is CSARYPGTGGLMNTEAFF. The CDR3 coding sequence is TGCAGCGCCAGGTACCCCGGGACAGGGGGGCTGATGAACACTGAAGCTTTCTTT. The entire variable domain, with the rest obtained from reference TRBV29-1 and TRBJ1-1, is as follows: SAVISQKPSRDICQRGTSLTIQCQVDSQVTMMFWYRQQPGQSLTLIATANQGSEATYESGFVIDKFPISRPNLTFSTLTVSNMSPEDSSIYLCSARYPGTGGLMNTEAFFGQGTRLTVV.

This clonotype was counted between two and nine times. The rearrangement joins TRBV12-3 or TRBV12-4 to TRBJ1-2; no definite D call. This CDR3 has 15 residues. With 3 bases removed from V and 0 bases from J, the gap between germline ends came to 11 bases. The CDR3 coding sequence is TGTGCCAGCAGTTTTTCGAGGACGCCTAACTATGGCTACACCTTC. Translating it yields CASSFSRTPNYGYTF.

A remark on this clonotype: This sequence may be a read error, since a much larger clone differs from it by one base. The genes are TRBV28 and TRBJ2-7; weak D call: TRBD2 (5 bases). Looked up from germline, CDR1 is MDHEN and CDR2 is SYDVKM. The CDR3 is 13 residues long. The CDR3 DNA follows: TGTGCCAGCGGTTTCAACGGGATCTACGAGCAGTACTTC. It is translated as CASGFNGIYEQYF. Drawing the rest from reference TRBV28 and TRBJ2-7, the complete variable domain is DVKVTQSSRYLVKRTGEKVFLECVQDMDHENMFWYRQDPGLGLRLIYFSYDVKMKEKGDIPEGYSVSREKKERFSLILESASTNQTSMYLCASGFNGIYEQYFGPGTRLTVT.

The rearrangement links TRBV6-5 to TRBJ1-2; D is ambiguous. V lost 4 bases and J 5 bases, leaving 20 bases between the germline ends. The CDR3 extends over 16 amino acids. Germline loops: CDR1 MNHEY, CDR2 SVGAGI. The DNA of the CDR3 is TGTGCCAGCAGTTCCATCCCCGGAGACCGAGGGTATGGCTACACCTTC. Encoded protein: CASSSIPGDRGYGYTF.